This TCR beta chain stems from a study of cytomegalovirus exposure and HLA in healthy donors. Study-wide points: An observed cluster of highly shared sequence variants was recorded as a likely sequencing artifact.

The PCR ran on 60 Vbeta and 13 Jbeta primers. This table comes from immunoSEQ multiplex PCR, and its TCRdb copy is limited to in-frame clones, with some not included. The repertoire includes around 180,000 clones, 84% of them detected once, and under 5% sits in the top ten. CDR1 is MNHEY, CDR2 SMNVEV, per germline (reference sequence). Trimming cost V 3 bases and J 7 bases, with 13 bases left between them. The CDR3 length is 14 residues. As regards this clone: Its antigen remains unknown. The sample carries other DNA sequences with the same CDR3.

This chain joins TRBV27 and TRBJ2-1, with D possibly matching TRBD1 (5 bases). The clonotype originates from a girl aged 10-17 years in good health and CMV-seropositive. Source material: PBMCs. The chain's CDR3 is CASSFDRGGNEQFF. CDR3 bases: TGTGCCAGCAGTTTTGATAGGGGTGGGAATGAGCAGTTCTTC.